The rows below give T cell receptor beta chains drawn from one sample of a study of beta chain features in type 1 diabetes. The protocol was immunoSEQ multiplex PCR, while the TCRdb copy is restricted to in-frame clones and leaves out a portion. Of 150,000 to 180,000 clones in the sample, around 8% are singletons; the top ten hold approximately 0.65%. The sequenced sample consisted of central memory CD4+ T cells from blood. The receptors were sampled from a man in his late teens or twenties in good health. Both conserved end residues are part of each CDR3. D genes are given only for firm matches. Rows give clone size only sometimes, using once, few, many, or a class for an expanded clone.

v_gene: TRBV27
abundance: few
d_gene: .
j_gene: TRBJ1-1
CDR3nt: TGTGCCAGCATGGGCAGGGTGAGCACTGAAGCTTTCTTT
CDR3aa: CASMGRVSTEAFF

v_gene: TRBV6-5
abundance: few
d_gene: TRBD1
j_gene: TRBJ1-6
CDR3nt: TGTGCCAGCAGGGGACAGGGGGCGAGGAATTCACCCCTCCACTTT
CDR3aa: CASRGQGARNSPLHF

v_gene: TRBV6-5
abundance: many
d_gene: .
j_gene: TRBJ2-2
CDR3nt: TGTGCCAGCAGTTTCCAGGGTGGGAACACCGGGGAGCTGTTTTTT
CDR3aa: CASSFQGGNTGELFF

v_gene: TRBV7-2
abundance: .
d_gene: TRBD2
j_gene: TRBJ2-7
CDR3nt: TGTGCCAGCAGCTTAGGCCCTAGCGGGGGGATGGGGTACGAGCAGTACTTC
CDR3aa: CASSLGPSGGMGYEQYF

v_gene: TRBV19
abundance: few
d_gene: TRBD1
j_gene: TRBJ2-7
CDR3nt: TGTGCCAGTAGTACCTACAGGGGTCGAGGCTACGAGCAGTACTTC
CDR3aa: CASSTYRGRGYEQYF

v_gene: TRBV7-2
abundance: few
d_gene: .
j_gene: TRBJ2-1
CDR3nt: TGTGCCAGCAGCTTAGCCCCGGGACTCACCTACAATGAGCAGTTCTTC
CDR3aa: CASSLAPGLTYNEQFF

v_gene: TRBV15
abundance: few
d_gene: TRBD2
j_gene: TRBJ2-1
CDR3nt: TGTGCCACCAGCAGAGATAACCCCGGCGGGGGGGCACGCAATGAGCAGTTCTTC
CDR3aa: CATSRDNPGGGARNEQFF

v_gene: TRBV5-4
abundance: few
d_gene: .
j_gene: TRBJ2-5
CDR3nt: TGTGCCAGCAGCCCTGAGACTAGTGGCGAGACCCAGTACTTC
CDR3aa: CASSPETSGETQYF

v_gene: TRBV27
abundance: few
d_gene: .
j_gene: TRBJ1-2
CDR3nt: TGTGCCAGCAGTTTATCGGGCCAGGGGAATGGCTACACCTTC
CDR3aa: CASSLSGQGNGYTF

v_gene: TRBV11-2
abundance: .
d_gene: TRBD2
j_gene: TRBJ2-7
CDR3nt: TGTGCCAGCAGCTTAACTAGCGGGAGGGGGTACGAGCAGTACTTC
CDR3aa: CASSLTSGRGYEQYF

v_gene: TRBV29-1
abundance: many
d_gene: TRBD2
j_gene: TRBJ2-5
CDR3nt: TGCAGCGTTGAAGGGGAGCGGGGGGAAGTAGAGACCCAGTACTTC
CDR3aa: CSVEGERGEVETQYF

v_gene: TRBV7-3
abundance: many
d_gene: .
j_gene: TRBJ1-1
CDR3nt: TGTGCCAGCAGCTTCGCTCATACAAGCGGGGACACTGAAGCTTTCTTT
CDR3aa: CASSFAHTSGDTEAFF

v_gene: TRBV19
abundance: few
d_gene: .
j_gene: TRBJ1-5
CDR3nt: TGTGCCAGTGCAAGGGGAAGGGATCAGCCCCAGCATTTT
CDR3aa: CASARGRDQPQHF

v_gene: TRBV15
abundance: few
d_gene: TRBD2
j_gene: TRBJ2-1
CDR3nt: TGTGCCACCAGCAATAATGTTGGGCTAGCGGGAATGGATGAGCAGTTCTTC
CDR3aa: CATSNNVGLAGMDEQFF

v_gene: TRBV4-2
abundance: few
d_gene: TRBD2
j_gene: TRBJ2-2
CDR3nt: TGTGCCAGCAGCCAAGAGTCCAGCGGGGGCGGCGGGGAGCTGTTTTTT
CDR3aa: CASSQESSGGGGELFF

v_gene: TRBV28
abundance: few
d_gene: TRBD1
j_gene: TRBJ1-2
CDR3nt: TGTGCCAGCAGTCCCCCCGGGACAGGGATCTATGGCTACACCTTC
CDR3aa: CASSPPGTGIYGYTF

v_gene: TRBV30
abundance: .
d_gene: .
j_gene: TRBJ1-5
CDR3nt: TGTGCCCTGGGGAGGACCGATAGCAATCAGCCCCAGCATTTT
CDR3aa: CALGRTDSNQPQHF

v_gene: TRBV7-9
abundance: .
d_gene: .
j_gene: TRBJ1-5
CDR3nt: TGTGCCAGCAGCTTCCCGGGTAGCAATCAGCCCCAGCATTTT
CDR3aa: CASSFPGSNQPQHF

v_gene: TRBV5-6
abundance: .
d_gene: TRBD1
j_gene: TRBJ1-1
CDR3nt: TGTGCCAGCAGCGCGGGACAGATTAATTCCTTTCTTGAAGCTTTCTTT
CDR3aa: CASSAGQINSFLEAFF

v_gene: TRBV29-1
abundance: many
d_gene: TRBD1
j_gene: TRBJ1-2
CDR3nt: TGCAGCGTTGACCGGGACAGGGTTGGCTACACCTTC
CDR3aa: CSVDRDRVGYTF

v_gene: TRBV5-4
abundance: .
d_gene: .
j_gene: TRBJ1-1
CDR3nt: TGTGCCAGCAGCTTGAAGCTGAGGCGGGATTCGGTGAACACTGAAGCTTTCTTT
CDR3aa: CASSLKLRRDSVNTEAFF

v_gene: TRBV5-4
abundance: .
d_gene: .
j_gene: TRBJ2-1
CDR3nt: TGTGCCAGCAGCTTTTCAGGGCTCGGGGAGCAGTTCTTC
CDR3aa: CASSFSGLGEQFF

v_gene: TRBV7-3
abundance: few
d_gene: .
j_gene: TRBJ2-2
CDR3nt: TGTGCCAGCAGCACCAGTCGGGGTGGGACCGGGGAGCTGTTTTTT
CDR3aa: CASSTSRGGTGELFF

v_gene: TRBV9
abundance: few
d_gene: TRBD1
j_gene: TRBJ2-7
CDR3nt: TGTGCCAGCAGCGTAACATCCGGGACAGGATTCTACGAGCAGTACTTC
CDR3aa: CASSVTSGTGFYEQYF

v_gene: TRBV11-2
abundance: few
d_gene: .
j_gene: TRBJ1-2
CDR3nt: TGTGCCAGCAGCCCCACCGTGGGGGCTCCTGGCTACACCTTC
CDR3aa: CASSPTVGAPGYTF

v_gene: TRBV7-2
abundance: few
d_gene: TRBD1
j_gene: TRBJ1-2
CDR3nt: TGTGCCAGCAGGGGTGGACAGGGGGTGGATGGCTACACCTTC
CDR3aa: CASRGGQGVDGYTF

v_gene: TRBV6-1
abundance: few
d_gene: TRBD2
j_gene: TRBJ2-5
CDR3nt: TGTGCCAGCAGTGAATGGGGGGGGAAAGGAGAGACCCAGTACTTC
CDR3aa: CASSEWGGKGETQYF

v_gene: TRBV7-2
abundance: .
d_gene: .
j_gene: TRBJ2-6
CDR3nt: TGTGCCAGCAGCCTGAGACTCTCTGGGGCCAACGTCCTGACTTTC
CDR3aa: CASSLRLSGANVLTF

v_gene: TRBV5-1
abundance: few
d_gene: TRBD1
j_gene: TRBJ1-4
CDR3nt: TGCGCCAGCAGCTTCGGACAGGGGGGCGAAAAACTGTTTTTT
CDR3aa: CASSFGQGGEKLFF

v_gene: TRBV6-6
abundance: .
d_gene: TRBD1
j_gene: TRBJ2-5
CDR3nt: TGTGCCATCAGTGATCAGGGGGAAGAGACCCAGTACTTC
CDR3aa: CAISDQGEETQYF

v_gene: TRBV4-2
abundance: few
d_gene: .
j_gene: TRBJ2-1
CDR3nt: TGTGCCAGCAGCCCTGGGACATCCTACAATGAGCAGTTCTTC
CDR3aa: CASSPGTSYNEQFF

v_gene: TRBV5-4
abundance: many
d_gene: .
j_gene: TRBJ2-3
CDR3nt: TGTGCCAGCAGCCCCCCGGGGTCATTTGCAGATACGCAGTATTTT
CDR3aa: CASSPPGSFADTQYF

v_gene: TRBV5-1
abundance: .
d_gene: .
j_gene: TRBJ2-3
CDR3nt: TGCGCCAGCAGCTTGGGTGGGGCGACACGCACAGATACGCAGTATTTT
CDR3aa: CASSLGGATRTDTQYF

v_gene: TRBV10-3
abundance: .
d_gene: TRBD2
j_gene: TRBJ2-3
CDR3nt: TGTGCCATCAGTGCCCCGATCTTTGCGGGAGTGTCAGATACGCAGTATTTT
CDR3aa: CAISAPIFAGVSDTQYF

v_gene: TRBV5-8
abundance: .
d_gene: TRBD1
j_gene: TRBJ1-1
CDR3nt: TGTGCCAGCAGCTTGACTGGGACAGTTGGGGGCACTGAAGCTTTCTTT
CDR3aa: CASSLTGTVGGTEAFF

v_gene: TRBV7-9
abundance: few
d_gene: TRBD1
j_gene: TRBJ1-5
CDR3nt: TGTGCCAGCAGCTTTCGGGACAGGGGAAGTTATGAAGTCAGTCAGCCCCAGCATTTT
CDR3aa: CASSFRDRGSYEVSQPQHF

v_gene: TRBV7-6
abundance: few
d_gene: TRBD1
j_gene: TRBJ2-1
CDR3nt: TGTGCCAGCAGCTTATTAAGGGGGCAGGGCGAGCAGTTCTTC
CDR3aa: CASSLLRGQGEQFF

v_gene: TRBV7-2
abundance: .
d_gene: .
j_gene: TRBJ2-3
CDR3nt: TGTGCCAGCAGCTTAGTGCGGGGGCTCGATACGCAGTATTTT
CDR3aa: CASSLVRGLDTQYF

v_gene: TRBV13
abundance: .
d_gene: TRBD2
j_gene: TRBJ2-7
CDR3nt: TGTGCCAGCAGGGTTAGCGGGAGCACCTACGAGCAGTACTTC
CDR3aa: CASRVSGSTYEQYF

v_gene: TRBV28
abundance: .
d_gene: TRBD2
j_gene: TRBJ2-3
CDR3nt: TGTGCCAGCAGTTCGGGAGGCCGCACAGATACGCAGTATTTT
CDR3aa: CASSSGGRTDTQYF

v_gene: TRBV7-2
abundance: .
d_gene: .
j_gene: TRBJ2-2
CDR3nt: TGTGCCAGCAGCTTCCCCAGCACCGGGGAGCTGTTTTTT
CDR3aa: CASSFPSTGELFF

v_gene: TRBV28
abundance: few
d_gene: TRBD1
j_gene: TRBJ1-5
CDR3nt: TGTGCCAGCAGACAAGACAGGGTCGACAACAATCAGCCCCAGCATTTT
CDR3aa: CASRQDRVDNNQPQHF

v_gene: TRBV28
abundance: many
d_gene: .
j_gene: TRBJ2-2
CDR3nt: TGTGCCAGCACCCTGACCGGGGAGCTGTTTTTT
CDR3aa: CASTLTGELFF

v_gene: TRBV15
abundance: .
d_gene: .
j_gene: TRBJ2-7
CDR3nt: TGTGCCACCAGCAGAAACTACCCGACTGTTAAGAGCTCCTACGAGCAGTACTTC
CDR3aa: CATSRNYPTVKSSYEQYF

v_gene: TRBV28
abundance: .
d_gene: .
j_gene: TRBJ1-2
CDR3nt: TGTGCCAGCAGTTCCGGACAGTTAAACTATGGCTACACCTTC
CDR3aa: CASSSGQLNYGYTF

v_gene: TRBV5-6
abundance: few
d_gene: .
j_gene: TRBJ1-2
CDR3nt: TGTGCCAGCACCAGAAGTCAGGGGCTCAGCGTCTATGGCTACACCTTC
CDR3aa: CASTRSQGLSVYGYTF

v_gene: TRBV4-2
abundance: few
d_gene: TRBD2
j_gene: TRBJ2-3
CDR3nt: TGTGCCAGCAGCCAAGGAAATAGCGGGGGGTCAGATACGCAGTATTTT
CDR3aa: CASSQGNSGGSDTQYF

v_gene: TRBV5-4
abundance: .
d_gene: .
j_gene: TRBJ1-2
CDR3nt: TGTGCCAGCAGCTTGGATTCCAGGAGCTACACCTTC
CDR3aa: CASSLDSRSYTF

v_gene: TRBV18
abundance: .
d_gene: TRBD1
j_gene: TRBJ2-5
CDR3nt: TGTGCCAGCTCACCATACGGGGACAGCCAAGAGACCCAGTACTTC
CDR3aa: CASSPYGDSQETQYF

v_gene: TRBV9
abundance: few
d_gene: .
j_gene: TRBJ2-3
CDR3nt: TGTGCCAGCAGCGTAGCTGTCGCAGGCACTAGCACAGATACGCAGTATTTT
CDR3aa: CASSVAVAGTSTDTQYF

v_gene: TRBV9
abundance: .
d_gene: TRBD2
j_gene: TRBJ2-5
CDR3nt: TGTGCCAGCAGCGTAGGTAGCGGGAGCGAGGAGACCCAGTACTTC
CDR3aa: CASSVGSGSEETQYF

v_gene: TRBV7-2
abundance: .
d_gene: .
j_gene: TRBJ1-1
CDR3nt: TGTGCCAGCACCTCCGGACAGCTGAACACTGAAGCTTTCTTT
CDR3aa: CASTSGQLNTEAFF

v_gene: TRBV18
abundance: .
d_gene: .
j_gene: TRBJ2-1
CDR3nt: TGTGCCAGCTCACCTCAATCGGGTGGGAGAAATGAGCAGTTCTTC
CDR3aa: CASSPQSGGRNEQFF